The source of this T cell receptor (beta chain) is a study of cytomegalovirus exposure and HLA in healthy donors (TCRdb year 2017). In terms of the full investigation: A later analysis indicated that the 90 to 150 validation repertoires were generated on the platform also employed for the 700 or so repertoires of the first cohort. The study combined high-throughput TCR immunosequencing, statistical association of individual TCRs with disease status, and machine learning to predict cytomegalovirus infection status. In addition to the first cohort of 666 subjects, a separate validation cohort of approximately 130 different subjects was used. The study aimed to test whether cataloging public T cell receptors could reveal signatures of past pathogen exposure.

Separate from the roughly 650-subject first cohort, the validation cohort of about 120 subjects was the group to which the donors belonged. Results and caveats for the whole study, not just this receptor: The authors suggested that the approach could potentially be extended to other disease states and immunological phenotypes. Cytomegalovirus status was reported to be diagnosed by the classifier with high specificity and sensitivity in both the original and validation cohorts. In vitro tests confirmed that a few of the cytomegalovirus-associated TCR beta chains recognize cytomegalovirus antigens. In a later analysis, TCRs clustered in the first cohort were found to also tend to co-occur in the 120 validation repertoires, with 90% to 95% of cluster scores above 0. While some public TCRs were present in many individuals, most TCR sequences turned up only very rarely across donors. All 120 or so repertoires were used to score co-occurrence in the validation cohort in a later analysis, because that analysis had no HLA typing for the cohort. The study listed 164 TCR beta chains as associated with cytomegalovirus.

Turning to this clone: Its binding antigen is unknown. Per-nucleotide qualities are absent, and no much larger clonotype sits a single base away.

Libraries were made using the immunoSEQ multiplex PCR assay. Regarding the original processing steps: A statistical classification framework was developed to diagnose cytomegalovirus status using the catalog of TCR beta chain sequences. Entries here come from immuneACCESS through TCRdb and include only in-frame sequences with V and J called. Some clones fail to appear in such tables; in the studies checked, an unresolved V gene covers under half of the shortfall, and the cause of the remainder is unknown. The V and J calls and the clone size are those of that table, but D and trimming were determined from the DNA. Present in this sample are 150,000 to 200,000 clones, around 85% of which were seen just once. The ten largest clones capture 15% to 20% of the sample. The sample was PBMCs. The receptor comes from a man between 18 and 35 years old in good health and CMV-seropositive.

The DNA reads TGTGCCAGCAGCGAAGTCCGGACTTCGGACACTGAAGCTTTCTTT. It specifies CASSEVRTSDTEAFF. This sequence uses TRBV21-1 and TRBJ1-1. TRBV21-1 is a recognized pseudogene. Reading from cysteine to phenylalanine, the CDR3 counts 15 amino acids. Only CDR3 DNA remains: 45 bases, in frame from the first base.